Shown below are 18 T cell receptor beta chains from a single sample sequenced in a study of OX40 agonist ivuxolimab in advanced cancers. Profiling relied on immunoSEQ multiplex PCR, and the TCRdb table lists in-frame clones only, not all of them. The table records 34,000 or so clones, roughly four fifths of them present only once. Sequenced here: CD4+ or CD8+ T cells sorted from blood, sampled in a trial of the OX40 agonist ivuxolimab. These receptors were taken from an adult with an advanced solid tumor such as melanoma, head and neck, liver or kidney cancer.

The rearrangement joins TRBV30 to TRBJ1-1; TRBD1 agrees at 12 bases. This CDR3 spans 15 amino acids. Germline CDR1 and CDR2: GTSNPN and SVGIG (reference sequence). V lost 1 base and J lost 8; bases outside the gene matches: 8. CDR3 sequence reads: CAWSAGTGGYREAFF. DNA for the CDR3: TGTGCCTGGAGTGCCGGGACAGGGGGCTACCGAGAAGCTTTCTTT.

V gene TRBV4-1 combines with J gene TRBJ2-7; D remains unclear. Germline V gene sequence: CDR1 MGHRA, CDR2 YSYEKL. This CDR3 has 15 amino acids. V dropped 1 base and J dropped 3 bases, with 13 bases sitting between them. Here the CDR3 reads CASSQVSGSYYEQYF. The CDR3 DNA follows: TGCGCCAGCAGCCAAGTTTCCGGGTCTTACTACGAGCAGTACTTC.

The chain joins TRBV7-6 to TRBJ2-5; 9 bases fit TRBD2. The germline V gene has CDR1 SGHVS and CDR2 FNYEAQ. Trimming removed 2 bases from V and 4 bases from J; junction bases left unmatched: 5. This CDR3 comprises 15 residues. This chain's CDR3 is CASSLSGGLAETQYF. CDR3 in DNA: TGTGCCAGCAGCTTATCGGGGGGACTAGCAGAGACCCAGTACTTC.

V is TRBV4-2 and J is TRBJ1-4; 12 bases are a match to TRBD1. J gave up 4 bases and V 5 bases, and 11 bases lay outside the gene matches. The CDR3 contains 18 residues. In germline, CDR1 is LGHNA, CDR2 YNFKEQ. CDR3 DNA sequence: TGTGCCAGCAGCTTTCACCGGGACAGGGGGCGCGATAATGAAAAACTGTTTTTT. This sequence encodes CASSFHRDRGRDNEKLFF.

The rearrangement uses TRBV5-4 and TRBJ2-7; no reliable D call. This CDR3 has 12 amino acids. The germline V gene has CDR1 SGHNT and CDR2 YYREEE (reference sequence). V was trimmed by 0 bases and J by 9 bases, leaving 10 bases between them. The CDR3 protein is CASSLEGTVQYF. The CDR3 DNA reads as TGTGCCAGCAGCTTGGAAGGAACGGTGCAGTACTTC.

Only a few counts were recorded for this clone. V is TRBV19 and J is TRBJ2-5; D tentatively fits TRBD1 or TRBD2 (5 bases each). Germline V CDR1 and CDR2: LNHDA, SQIVND (reference sequence). The CDR3 has 15 residues. The ends were cut back, 3 bases at V and 2 bases at J, with 13 bases in the middle. The CDR3 is CASSMRGAGQETQYF. CDR3 nucleotides: TGTGCCAGTAGTATGCGAGGGGCCGGACAAGAGACCCAGTACTTC.

The genes are TRBV5-4 and TRBJ2-3, with D perhaps given as TRBD1 or TRBD2 (5 bases each). The V gene's germline CDR1 is SGHNT and CDR2 YYREEE (reference sequence). This CDR3 is built from 16 residues. Trimming pared 4 bases from V and 2 bases from J, leaving 17 bases between. The CDR3 DNA reads TGTGCCAGCAGCCTGCCTCCGGGACGGAACACAGATACGCAGTATTTT. Protein product: CASSLPPGRNTDTQYF.

The V call is TRBV2, the J call TRBJ1-1; TRBD1 matches 9 bases. Looked up from germline, CDR1 is SNHLY and CDR2 is FYNNEI. This CDR3 has 15 amino acids. Unmatched junction bases numbered 8, after V lost 6 bases and J lost 3 bases. The CDR3 loop is CASRGQGRGDTEAFF. As DNA, the CDR3 is TGTGCCAGCAGAGGACAGGGGAGAGGGGACACTGAAGCTTTCTTT.

This clone was picked up a small number of times. The V and J genes are TRBV28 and TRBJ1-2; D gene unclear. With 7 bases removed from V and 2 bases from J, the gap between germline ends came to 23 bases. CDR3 size: 17 residues. Per the germline V gene, CDR1 is MDHEN and CDR2 is SYDVKM. The CDR3 sequence: CASKGWTRVVSNYGYTF. DNA of the CDR3: TGTGCCAGCAAGGGCTGGACGAGGGTAGTGTCGAACTATGGCTACACCTTC.

The chain uses TRBV5-1 and TRBJ1-2; 7 nucleotides align to TRBD1. The CDR3 is 16 residues long. Germline V CDR1 and CDR2: SGHRS, YFSETQ. The V gene end was trimmed by 0 bases and the J gene end by 4 bases; junction bases not matched to a gene: 9. This chain's CDR3 is CASSLVVGGGGYGYTF. The CDR3 DNA reads as TGCGCCAGCAGCTTGGTAGTAGGAGGGGGCGGCTATGGCTACACCTTC.

The rearrangement links TRBV7-6 to TRBJ1-4; no reliable D call. The CDR3 consists of 16 residues. With 0 bases removed from V and 0 bases from J, the gap between germline ends came to 8 bases. From germline, CDR1 is SGHVS and CDR2 FNYEAQ. Here the CDR3 DNA reads TGTGCCAGCAGCTTAGCCGGCAGTGCAACTAATGAAAAACTGTTTTTT. The encoded protein is CASSLAGSATNEKLFF. Complete variable domain (other parts from reference TRBV7-6 and TRBJ1-4): GAGVSQSPRYKVTKRGQDVALRCDPISGHVSLYWYRQALGQGPEFLTYFNYEAQQDKSGLPNDRFSAERPEGSISTLTIQRTEQRDSAMYRCASSLAGSATNEKLFFGSGTQLSVL.

The chain combines TRBV7-9 with TRBJ1-2; TRBD1 aligns across 7 bases. V was clipped by 3 bases and J by 4 bases; unmatched bases: 2. The V gene's germline CDR1 is SEHNR and CDR2 FQNEAQ (reference sequence). The CDR3 spans 13 residues. This CDR3 is CASSLNRGYGYTF. CDR3 DNA: TGTGCCAGCAGCTTGAACAGGGGCTATGGCTACACCTTC.

The chain has TRBV4-1 and TRBJ1-1; a possible D gene is TRBD1 (5 bases). Germline V CDR1 and CDR2: MGHRA, YSYEKL. The CDR3 is 16 residues long. The V end was cut by 0 bases, the J end by 0 bases, with 11 bases between. CDR3 amino acids: CASSQEAGAMNTEAFF. The CDR3 DNA is TGCGCCAGCAGCCAAGAGGCCGGGGCGATGAACACTGAAGCTTTCTTT.

The chain has TRBV10-2 and TRBJ1-5; 8 bases map to TRBD1. Trimming removed 6 bases from V and 4 bases from J; junction bases left unmatched: 8. The germline V gene has CDR1 WSHSY and CDR2 SAAADI. The CDR3 has 15 amino acids. The CDR3 here is CASRAQTGANQPQHF. In DNA, the CDR3 is TGCGCCAGCAGAGCCCAGACAGGGGCTAATCAGCCCCAGCATTTT.

The chain links TRBV21-1 to TRBJ1-1. TRBV21-1 is a listed pseudogene. This CDR3 contains 14 residues. The CDR3 DNA sequence: TGTGCCAGCAGCGCGTTTACAGGAGGGACTGAAGCTTTCTTT. Translating gives CASSAFTGGTEAFF.

The chain joins TRBV20-1 to TRBJ2-1; D is unresolved. The CDR3 runs 11 residues. V was shortened by 4 bases and J by 6 bases, with 7 bases between the two germline ends. Germline values: CDR1 DFQATT, CDR2 SNEGSKA (reference sequence). In DNA, the CDR3 is TGCAGTGCTACTCCCTCCAATGAGCAGTTCTTC. Translating gives CSATPSNEQFF.

The chain has TRBV5-4 and TRBJ1-2; D is unresolved. CDR3 length: 17 residues. V was cut by 5 bases and J by 2 bases, with 22 bases left in between. Germline assignment: CDR1 SGHNT and CDR2 YYREEE (reference sequence). The DNA for the CDR3 is TGTGCCAGCAGGGCTCCGGAGACAAAGGGCCCCAACTATGGCTACACCTTC. It encodes CASRAPETKGPNYGYTF.

This chain connects TRBV7-6 to TRBJ2-7, with a weak D call TRBD2 (6 bases). The CDR3 is 16 residues long. Per germline, CDR1 SGHVS and CDR2 FNYEAQ. Trimming took 0 bases from V and 6 from J, leaving 18 bases between them. The CDR3: CASSLAGVTSFSEQYF. The CDR3, as DNA: TGTGCCAGCAGCTTAGCGGGGGTGACTAGTTTTTCCGAGCAGTACTTC. The full variable domain, rest sourced from reference TRBV7-6 and TRBJ2-7, is GAGVSQSPRYKVTKRGQDVALRCDPISGHVSLYWYRQALGQGPEFLTYFNYEAQQDKSGLPNDRFSAERPEGSISTLTIQRTEQRDSAMYRCASSLAGVTSFSEQYFGPGTRLTVT.